These T cell receptor beta chains were read from a single sample in a study of T cells in Graves' hyperthyroidism and ophthalmopathy. Using its own MiXCR run on the multiplex PCR reads, TCRdb lists one record per CDR3 protein. Of 400,000 to 600,000 distinct CDR3 sequences listed, roughly 15% are singletons. Sequenced input: blood. The receptors originated from a woman in her twenties or thirties with Graves' ophthalmopathy. Both conserved end residues are part of each CDR3. Fields, in order: J gene, D gene, clone size, V gene, CDR3 DNA, CDR3 protein. D genes are given only for firm matches. Where a row states a size, it is once, few, many or the class of an expanded clone; other rows omit it.

>TRBJ2-2|TRBD1|-|TRBV4-2
TGTGCCAGCAGCCACGCGACAGGGTGGGCACCGCGAAACACCGGGGAGCTGTTTTTT
CASSHATGWAPRNTGELFF
>TRBJ2-7|TRBD2|many|TRBV12-3/TRBV12-4
TGTGCCAGCAACGATTCTCCCGGGACTAGCGGTTACGAGCAGTACTTC
CASNDSPGTSGYEQYF
>TRBJ1-1|TRBD1|many|TRBV7-2
TGTGCCAGCAGCTTAGTACGGGACAGAGAAGCTTTCTTT
CASSLVRDREAFF
>TRBJ2-3|-|many|TRBV7-9
TGTGCCAGCAGCTTCACAGGGTCTGCCACAGATACGCAGTATTTT
CASSFTGSATDTQYF
>TRBJ2-3|TRBD2|many|TRBV7-2
TGTGCCAGCAGCTTAAGTAGCGGGAGGAACACAGATACGCAGTATTTT
CASSLSSGRNTDTQYF
>TRBJ1-1|-|-|TRBV5-8
TGTGCCAGCATCTCAGGGGAGAAAGCTTTCTTT
CASISGEKAFF
>TRBJ2-1|-|few|TRBV5-4
TGTGCCAGCAGCTTGACGGTGTTCAATGAGCAGTTCTTC
CASSLTVFNEQFF
>TRBJ2-1|-|-|TRBV7-2
TGTGCCAGCAGCTCTCGTCCAACTGATAGCGAGAGCTCCTACAATGAGCAGTTCTTC
CASSSRPTDSESSYNEQFF
>TRBJ1-1|TRBD1|few|TRBV4-1
TGCGCCAGCAGCCAAGATATTGGACAGGGCAGCGCTGAAGCTTTCTTT
CASSQDIGQGSAEAFF
>TRBJ2-3|TRBD2|-|TRBV7-3
TGTGCCAGCAGCTTAAATGCGGGGGGGCTAGGGTCAGATACGCAGTATTTT
CASSLNAGGLGSDTQYF
>TRBJ2-1|-|many|TRBV3-1
TGTGCCAGCAGCCAAGATGGATCCAATGAGCAGTTCTTC
CASSQDGSNEQFF
>TRBJ1-1|TRBD1|many|TRBV6-1
TGTGCCAGCAGCGCAACCGGGACAGGCTCGAACACTGAAGCTTTCTTT
CASSATGTGSNTEAFF
>TRBJ2-3|-|many|TRBV11-1
TGTGCCAGCAGCTTAGTCTGGACAGATACGCAGTATTTT
CASSLVWTDTQYF
>TRBJ2-7|-|many|TRBV30
TGTGCCTGGGAGCCTAGACAGATAAGGGCGGACGAGCAGTACTTC
CAWEPRQIRADEQYF
>TRBJ1-5|-|-|TRBV4-3
TGCGCCAGCAGCCAGGTTTCCCTTGGGGCCCAGAGCTGGCAGCCCCAGCATTTT
CASSQVSLGAQSWQPQHF
>TRBJ1-1|-|-|TRBV20-1
TGCAGTGCTAGAGGGGGAGCAGGGAGGGGTCCTGAAGCTTTCTTT
CSARGGAGRGPEAFF
>TRBJ2-1|-|-|TRBV12-3/TRBV12-4
TGTGCCAGCAGTTTTACCCCAGCTTATGAGCAGTTCTTC
CASSFTPAYEQFF
>TRBJ2-7|-|many|TRBV29-1
TGCAGCGTGGGGACTTTCTCCTACGAGCAGTACTTC
CSVGTFSYEQYF
>TRBJ1-1|-|many|TRBV28
TGTGCCAGCAGCGAGGGAATTGAGGCTTTCTTT
CASSEGIEAFF
>TRBJ2-1|-|many|TRBV20-1
TGCAGTGCTCCCCGGGCCTACAATGAGCAGTTCTTC
CSAPRAYNEQFF
>TRBJ2-1|-|few|TRBV2
TGTGCCAGCGTCAGGGATCGCCTTGGGGTTTTTAATGAGCAGTTCTTC
CASVRDRLGVFNEQFF
>TRBJ2-1|-|many|TRBV13
TGTGCCAGCAGCTTCGATCCGGGTGAGCAGTTCTTC
CASSFDPGEQFF
>TRBJ2-1|TRBD1|-|TRBV19
TGTGCCAGTAGTAGGGACAGGGGTAACGTTCACAATGAGCAGTTCTTC
CASSRDRGNVHNEQFF
>TRBJ2-3|TRBD1|-|TRBV7-9
TGTGCCAGCAGCCCCATCCGGGACAGGGGCACAGATACGCAGTATTTT
CASSPIRDRGTDTQYF
>TRBJ2-7|-|few|TRBV20-1
TGCAGTGCTCGAAATAGCGGCTCTCCCTCCTACGAGCAGTACTTC
CSARNSGSPSYEQYF
>TRBJ2-5|TRBD2|-|TRBV7-2
TGTGCCAGCAGCCTGGTGCTAGCGGGAGGTGGAGAGACCCAGTACTTC
CASSLVLAGGGETQYF
>TRBJ2-1|TRBD1|many|TRBV28
TGTGCCAGCAGTACCGAAACAGGGGGCCCATACAATGAGCAGTTCTTC
CASSTETGGPYNEQFF
>TRBJ2-7|-|-|TRBV20-1
TGCAGTGCTACCTACAGGACTACCTACGAGCAGTACTTC
CSATYRTTYEQYF
>TRBJ1-4|-|-|TRBV28
TGTGCCAGCAAGAGGATCTACCCAAGTGAAAAACTGTTTTTT
CASKRIYPSEKLFF
>TRBJ2-7|TRBD1|few|TRBV20-1
TGCAGTGCTGAGGGGGCGGAGACTAACTACGAGCAGTACTTC
CSAEGAETNYEQYF
>TRBJ2-7|-|few|TRBV6-2/TRBV6-3
TGTGCCAGCAGCCCCCTTACCCCGGGACTCGTATCCTACGAGCAGTACTTC
CASSPLTPGLVSYEQYF
>TRBJ1-3|-|many|TRBV7-2
TGTGCCAGCTCCTCAGACTCTGGAAACACCATATATTTT
CASSSDSGNTIYF
>TRBJ2-1|-|few|TRBV29-1
TGCAGCGTTGAAGGTGTAAGAATCACTGAGCAGTTCTTC
CSVEGVRITEQFF
>TRBJ2-1|TRBD2|many|TRBV19
TGTGCCAGTAGACAGGTAGGGACTAGCGGGTTCTCCTACAATGAGCAGTTCTTC
CASRQVGTSGFSYNEQFF
>TRBJ1-1|TRBD1|-|TRBV10-3
TGTGCCAGGGACAGATCGAGTAAGCAGAACACTGAAGCTTTCTTT
CARDRSSKQNTEAFF
>TRBJ2-7|-|many|TRBV18
TGTGCCAGCTCACCACCGAGAAGGGATAACTACGAGCAGTACTTC
CASSPPRRDNYEQYF
>TRBJ2-1|TRBD2|few|TRBV20-1
TGCAGTGCTAGAGATCGCCCGGGAGGGCCGTTTATATTGGGACACAATGAGCAGTTCTTC
CSARDRPGGPFILGHNEQFF
>TRBJ2-7|TRBD1|-|TRBV6-2/TRBV6-3
TGTGCCAGCAGTGTGGACAGGTACACCTACGAGCAGTACTTC
CASSVDRYTYEQYF
>TRBJ2-7|TRBD1|-|TRBV7-3
TGTGCCAGCAGCTCTACAGGGGGCATCGGCGAGCAGTACTTC
CASSSTGGIGEQYF
>TRBJ2-1|TRBD2|many|TRBV6-1
TGTGCCAGCAGTGGGGTAGCGGGAGGCCCGAGCTCCTACAATGAGCAGTTCTTC
CASSGVAGGPSSYNEQFF
>TRBJ2-1|-|many|TRBV3-1
TGTGCCAGCAGCCAGGCTAACTACAATGAGCAGTTCTTC
CASSQANYNEQFF
>TRBJ2-7|TRBD2|many|TRBV6-1
TGTGCCAGCAGTCGACTAGCGGGAGACTCCTACGAGCAGTACTTC
CASSRLAGDSYEQYF
>TRBJ1-1|TRBD1|many|TRBV12-3/TRBV12-4
TGTGCCAGCAGTTTGTCGACAGGGGGCCAGACTGAAGCTTTCTTT
CASSLSTGGQTEAFF
>TRBJ2-1|TRBD2|few|TRBV3-1
TGTGCCAGCGGGGGGACGCGACTAGCGGGAGGGCTTGGCGATGAGCAGTTCTTC
CASGGTRLAGGLGDEQFF
>TRBJ2-1|-|-|TRBV20-1
TGCAGTGCTTACGGGACTCACAATGAGCAGTTCTTC
CSAYGTHNEQFF
>TRBJ1-1|-|-|TRBV24-1
TGTGCCACTGATTCAGGGACTGAAGCTTTCTTT
CATDSGTEAFF
>TRBJ1-5|TRBD1|-|TRBV6-6
TGTGCCAGCAGTTACCGTCAGGGGGCCATCAATCAGCCCCAGCATTTT
CASSYRQGAINQPQHF
>TRBJ1-5|-|many|TRBV27
TGTGCCAGCAGTTTACGGGGTCAGCCCCAGCATTTT
CASSLRGQPQHF
>TRBJ2-3|TRBD2|many|TRBV10-3
TGTGCCATCAGTGGCGGGACTAGCGGGAGTGGGAGCACAGATACGCAGTATTTT
CAISGGTSGSGSTDTQYF
>TRBJ2-5|-|many|TRBV12-3/TRBV12-4
TGTGCCTCCGGGGTTCAAGAGACCCAGTACTTC
CASGVQETQYF
>TRBJ1-4|-|many|TRBV7-2
TGTGCCAGCAGCTTAAGCAGGGGCGGGGAAAAACTGTTTTTT
CASSLSRGGEKLFF
>TRBJ2-6|-|-|TRBV20-1
TGCAGTGCTAGGGACCAGTGGGGTGGGGCCAACGTCCTGACTTTC
CSARDQWGGANVLTF
>TRBJ2-3|-|few|TRBV5-8
TGTGCCAGCAGCTTCGGTCAGACCCCCACAGATACGCAGTATTTT
CASSFGQTPTDTQYF
>TRBJ2-2|-|many|TRBV2
TGTGCCAGCAGTACTAGAGGGACCGGGGAGCTGTTTTTT
CASSTRGTGELFF
>TRBJ1-1|TRBD1|-|TRBV20-1
TGCAGTGCTAGAGATTTTTCAGGGGGCACTGAAGCTTTCTTT
CSARDFSGGTEAFF
>TRBJ2-7|-|few|TRBV19
TGTGCCAGTAGTATGGCTCCACGGGCCTACGAGCAGTACTTC
CASSMAPRAYEQYF
>TRBJ1-1|-|-|TRBV9
TGTGCCAGCAGCGGAACAGGGAGAGAGGACACTGAAGCTTTCTTT
CASSGTGREDTEAFF
>TRBJ2-2|TRBD1|few|TRBV7-3
TGTGCCAGCAGCTTCGGGACAGGGGGAAACACCGGGGAGCTGTTTTTT
CASSFGTGGNTGELFF
>TRBJ2-5|TRBD1|few|TRBV3-1
TGTGCCAGCAGTCCCGGGACAGATGGGGAGACCCAGTACTTC
CASSPGTDGETQYF
>TRBJ2-2|TRBD2|many|TRBV11-3
TGTGCCAGCAGCCCCGGGGGGTCCGGGGAGCTGTTTTTT
CASSPGGSGELFF